This is a list of T cell receptor beta chains from one sample in a study of graft-versus-host responses after intestinal transplantation. The assay was immunoSEQ multiplex PCR, and TCRdb's table has in-frame clones only and misses some. Here the sample spans approximately 63,000 clones, under 90% being singletons. Material: ileum tissue, obtained around 350 days after transplant. The source is a human patient who received an intestinal transplant, so some T cells may come from the graft donor. Each CDR3 is given with its conserved first and last residue. Each record gives: V gene, J gene, clone size, CDR3 protein. Not every row has a clone size; where given, it reads once, few, many or a size class.

V: TRBV9; J: TRBJ2-3; size: once; CDR3: CASSVSGGELGGTQYF
V: TRBV27; J: TRBJ2-3; size: .; CDR3: CASSLRLAGIPDTQYF
V: TRBV6-5; J: TRBJ2-1; size: .; CDR3: CASSYTSSYNEQFF
V: TRBV10-3; J: TRBJ2-7; size: .; CDR3: CAISDPDRYGQYF
V: TRBV5-5; J: TRBJ1-3; size: .; CDR3: CASSFLVQGGSGNTIYF
V: TRBV28; J: TRBJ2-7; size: .; CDR3: CASSLYPTVGYEQYF
V: TRBV11-2; J: TRBJ1-6; size: .; CDR3: CASSPQTGFHNSPLHF
V: TRBV28; J: TRBJ2-5; size: .; CDR3: CASSLTGGGETQYF
V: TRBV9; J: TRBJ1-1; size: once; CDR3: CASSDEGMNTEAFF
V: TRBV27; J: TRBJ2-6; size: .; CDR3: CASSLFRVSTSPSNSGANVLTF
V: TRBV7-2; J: TRBJ2-7; size: .; CDR3: CASSETVLREQYF
V: TRBV7-3; J: TRBJ2-1; size: .; CDR3: CASSPGAGAYNEQFF
V: TRBV5-8; J: TRBJ2-7; size: .; CDR3: CASSLDYEQYF
V: TRBV15; J: TRBJ2-5; size: .; CDR3: CATSRDGTRETQYF
V: TRBV6-6; J: TRBJ2-1; size: .; CDR3: CASSSTSFEQFF
V: TRBV7-2; J: TRBJ2-5; size: .; CDR3: CASSLSTGLRETQYF
V: TRBV5-5; J: TRBJ2-5; size: once; CDR3: CASSLRSQETQYF
V: TRBV18; J: TRBJ2-7; size: .; CDR3: CASSLAGGSSYEQYF
V: TRBV4-1; J: TRBJ2-1; size: .; CDR3: CASSQDGGFSYNEQFF
V: TRBV4-2; J: TRBJ2-7; size: .; CDR3: CASSQDTGGLTYEQYF
V: TRBV5-1; J: TRBJ2-7; size: .; CDR3: CASSLGEWVSYEQYF
V: TRBV4-1; J: TRBJ2-2; size: .; CDR3: CASSQRPPEPAANTGELFF
V: TRBV6-5; J: TRBJ2-3; size: .; CDR3: CASSMLGVGTDTQYF